This TCR beta chain appears in the sequencing data of a study of shared clonotypes between healthy human individuals. Study results and limitations: The low donor count limited represented genetic and exposure-history diversity. For naive CD4 cells, roughly 5% of clonotypes were shared across a handful of donors.

This clone came up a few times. Its target is unknown. The CDR3 is 14 amino acids. Germline values: CDR1 MDHEN, CDR2 SYDVKM. Trimming removed 0 bases from V and 7 bases from J; junction bases left unmatched: 4. Each sorted subset replicate got 200 ng genomic DNA, 30,000 or so genomes. The protocol was immunoSEQ multiplex PCR, while the TCRdb copy is restricted to in-frame clones and leaves out a portion. The sample shows 550,000 to 800,000 clones, roughly 70% of them seen only once. This receptor was taken from a woman aged 30 to 39 in good health. V usage is TRBV28 and J usage is TRBJ1-2; TRBD1 aligns across 8 bases. Sequenced input: memory CD4+ T cells sorted from blood. As for subset: CD45RA-negative fraction. The chain's CDR3 is CASSLWQGARGYTF. CDR3 DNA sequence: TGTGCCAGCAGTTTATGGCAGGGGGCGCGTGGCTACACCTTC.